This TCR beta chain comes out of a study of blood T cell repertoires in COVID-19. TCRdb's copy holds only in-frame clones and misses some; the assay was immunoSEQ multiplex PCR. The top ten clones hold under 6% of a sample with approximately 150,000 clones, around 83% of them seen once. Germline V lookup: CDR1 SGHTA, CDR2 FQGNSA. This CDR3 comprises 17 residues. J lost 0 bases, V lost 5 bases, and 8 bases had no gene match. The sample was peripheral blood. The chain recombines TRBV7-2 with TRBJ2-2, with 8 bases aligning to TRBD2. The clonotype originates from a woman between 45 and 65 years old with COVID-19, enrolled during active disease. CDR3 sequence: CASSPSGGAANTGELFF. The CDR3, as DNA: TGTGCCAGCAGCCCTTCCGGGGGGGCTGCGAACACCGGGGAGCTGTTTTTT. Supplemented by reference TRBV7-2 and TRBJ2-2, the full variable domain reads GAGVSQSPSNKVTEKGKDVELRCDPISGHTALYWYRQSLGQGLEFLIYFQGNSAPDKSGLPSDRFSAERTGGSVSTLTIQRTQQEDSAVYLCASSPSGGAANTGELFFGEGSRLTVL.